This T cell receptor beta chain emerged from a study of T cells in Graves' hyperthyroidism and ophthalmopathy. Findings of the study overall: Most expanded thyroid clonotypes above 0.001 also appeared in blood.

Germline assignment: CDR1 SGHAT and CDR2 FQNNGV. The CDR3 covers 15 residues. After removal of 5 bases from V and 4 bases from J, the junction contained 9 bases not matched to a gene. Amplified regions were TCR beta CDR3 sequences from RNA transcripts. The HTBI primer set drove a first-round RT-PCR of the TCR CDR3. A single record per CDR3 protein comes from TCRdb applying MiXCR to the multiplex PCR reads. This table has under 400,000 distinct CDR3 sequences, approximately 13% appearing once. This clonotype was counted at least ten times. Its antigen is not known. The V call is TRBV11-2, the J call TRBJ2-3; 7 bases agree with TRBD2. The TCR comes from a woman aged 55-69 years with Graves' hyperthyroidism. Sequenced input: blood. CDR3 in amino acids: CASSQFGGSADTQYF. CDR3 DNA sequence: TGTGCCAGCAGCCAATTCGGGGGGTCCGCAGATACGCAGTATTTT.